Listed below are T cell receptor beta chains from one sample, sequenced in a study of blood T cells in healthy people across ages. TCRdb reprocessed the 5' RACE reads with MiXCR, giving one entry per CDR3 protein. The table records under 1,100,000 distinct CDR3 sequences, approximately 25% of them present only once. The same specimen was also included in a second study, on T cells of mothers and their children.

The sequenced sample was blood. The receptor source for this set is a girl aged 2 to 10 in good health. The CDR3 runs from the conserved cysteine through the conserved F or W. Fields, in order: clone size, J gene, CDR3 length, D gene, V gene, CDR3 DNA, CDR3 protein. A D gene is named only where the DNA matches it firmly. Only some rows state a clone size, as once, few, many or a class for expanded clones.

few	TRBJ2-7	14	.	TRBV6-5	TGTGCCAGCAGTCCCTTCTGGACAGCCTACGAGCAGTACTTC	CASSPFWTAYEQYF
few	TRBJ1-2	16	.	TRBV12-3/TRBV12-4	TGTGCCAGCATCTCTTTACCCGACGGAGCTAACTATGGCTACACCTTC	CASISLPDGANYGYTF
.	TRBJ1-2	11	TRBD1	TRBV12-3/TRBV12-4	TGTGCCAGCAGTTTCGGACAGGGGGGGACCTTC	CASSFGQGGTF
.	TRBJ2-5	15	.	TRBV7-8	TGTGCCAGCAGCTTAGGAGTCGGCCCGCGAGAGACCCAGTACTTC	CASSLGVGPRETQYF
.	TRBJ2-6	18	.	TRBV7-3	TGTGCCAGCAGCTTAACTGGACAGCCTGTCTCTGGGGCCAACGTCCTGACTTTC	CASSLTGQPVSGANVLTF
.	TRBJ1-2	14	.	TRBV28	TGTGCCAGCAGACCCGAACGAAGGGAATATGGCTACACCTTC	CASRPERREYGYTF
.	TRBJ2-3	16	TRBD2	TRBV20-1	TGCAGTGCTATTACCAGACTAGCCCCCCGCACAGATACGCAGTATTTT	CSAITRLAPRTDTQYF
.	TRBJ2-1	17	TRBD2	TRBV4-2	TGTGCCAGCAGCCAAGGAGGAAGCGGGAGGGCCTCCAATGAGCAGTTCTTC	CASSQGGSGRASNEQFF
many	TRBJ2-1	15	.	TRBV5-6	TGTGCCAGCAGCTTGGGGCAGGGGACCTACAATGAGCAGTTCTTC	CASSLGQGTYNEQFF
.	TRBJ2-1	17	.	TRBV6-5	.	CASSSSLNYLSYNEQFF
.	TRBJ2-1	13	TRBD1	TRBV20-1	TGCAGTGCGGAGACAGGGATTCTGGATGAGCAGTTCTTC	CSAETGILDEQFF
few	TRBJ2-7	13	TRBD2	TRBV3-1	TGTGCCAGCCGTTTTGCGGGAGAGGACGAGCAGTACTTC	CASRFAGEDEQYF
.	TRBJ1-4	17	.	TRBV27	TGTGCCAGCAGTTTATCATGGGGGGCGGTCACTAATGAAAAACTGTTTTTT	CASSLSWGAVTNEKLFF
.	TRBJ2-2	16	TRBD2	TRBV6-2/TRBV6-3	TGTGCCAGCAGCGGGGGGGTCCTTCTAATTACCGGGGAGCTGTTTTTT	CASSGGVLLITGELFF
.	TRBJ2-3	16	TRBD1	TRBV5-1	TGCGCCAGCAGCTTGGTCCGGGACAGCAGCACAGATACGCAGTATTTT	CASSLVRDSSTDTQYF
.	TRBJ2-7	15	.	TRBV9	TGTGCCAGCAGCGACTCTAGGGACTCAACCTACGAGCAGTACTTC	CASSDSRDSTYEQYF
few	TRBJ2-3	13	.	TRBV29-1	TGCAGCGCCCTGACAGGCAGCACAGATACGCAGTATTTT	CSALTGSTDTQYF
.	TRBJ1-2	14	.	TRBV7-2	TGTGCCAGCAGCTTATCCCCCGTCGGCTATGGCTACACCTTC	CASSLSPVGYGYTF
.	TRBJ2-1	15	.	TRBV7-3	TGTGCCAGCAGCTTAGGCGTAGGGGTCTACAATGAGCAGTTCTTC	CASSLGVGVYNEQFF
.	TRBJ1-5	15	.	TRBV5-5	TGTGCCAGCAGCTTATTTGGAGGGGGCAATCAGCCCCAGCATTTT	CASSLFGGGNQPQHF
few	TRBJ2-1	15	.	TRBV5-6	TGTGCCAGCAGCTTGGAAGTGGGACGCTACAATGAGCAGTTCTTC	CASSLEVGRYNEQFF
few	TRBJ2-3	14	.	TRBV20-1	TGCAGTGCTAGAGATCTGTCTGGCACAGATACGCAGTATTTT	CSARDLSGTDTQYF
few	TRBJ2-5	16	.	TRBV7-8	TGTGCCAGCAGCCCTTCGGGGCCCACTCTTCAAGAGACCCAGTACTTC	CASSPSGPTLQETQYF
once	TRBJ2-1	15	.	TRBV12-3/TRBV12-4	TGTGCCAGCAGTTTAGGTGAAACTAGGGCCAATGAGCAGTTCTTC	CASSLGETRANEQFF
few	TRBJ2-5	15	.	TRBV11-3	TGTGCCAGCAGCTTAGATCGGACGCGTCAAGAGACCCAGTACTTC	CASSLDRTRQETQYF
.	TRBJ2-7	17	TRBD2	TRBV7-9	TGTGCCAGCAGCTTAGGCTCAGCCTTAGCGGGAGCTGACGAGCAGTACTTC	CASSLGSALAGADEQYF
few	TRBJ2-5	13	.	TRBV20-1	TGCAGTGCTAGTTTCGGTTCCGCCTACAAGCAGTACTTC	CSASFGSAYKQYF
.	TRBJ2-5	12	.	TRBV3-1	TGTGCCAGCAGCCAAGATAGGGCTCGGCAGTACTTC	CASSQDRARQYF
.	TRBJ2-7	17	TRBD1	TRBV4-1	TGCGCCAGCAGCTCACTAAAGGACAGGGCCTCATCCTACGAGCAGTACTTC	CASSSLKDRASSYEQYF
few	TRBJ2-1	12	.	TRBV5-1	TGCGCCAGCAGACTAGCATCCAATGAGCAGTTCTTC	CASRLASNEQFF
.	TRBJ2-1	16	.	TRBV10-3	TGTGCCATCAGTGCCCAATTGACCTTCTCCTACAATGAGCAGTTCTTC	CAISAQLTFSYNEQFF
.	TRBJ2-7	16	.	TRBV6-6	TGTGCCAGCAGTTACCCCTTGTGGGAGAGCTCCTACGAGCAGTACTTC	CASSYPLWESSYEQYF
.	TRBJ2-1	14	.	TRBV11-3	TGTGCCAGCAGCTCCCCTCTAGAGATAAATGAGCAGTTCTTC	CASSSPLEINEQFF
few	TRBJ1-3	15	.	TRBV18	TGTGCCAGCTCCCGAATCAGGCGCCCGGGAAACACCATATATTTT	CASSRIRRPGNTIYF
few	TRBJ1-4	14	.	TRBV5-5	TGTGCCAGCAGCTTCGGCGGATTAAATGAAAAACTGTTTTTT	CASSFGGLNEKLFF
.	TRBJ1-1	19	TRBD1	TRBV20-1	TGCAGTGCTAGATACATAGGACGGGGGACAGGGTTTTCGTACACTGAAGCTTTCTTT	CSARYIGRGTGFSYTEAFF
few	TRBJ2-1	14	TRBD1	TRBV20-1	TGCAGTGCTACTACAGGGGTTGATTACAATGAGCAGTTCTTC	CSATTGVDYNEQFF
few	TRBJ2-7	15	.	TRBV7-9	TGTGCCAGCAGCCGGGAGACGTTTTTGGGATACGAGCAGTACTTC	CASSRETFLGYEQYF
.	TRBJ2-7	13	TRBD1	TRBV28	TGTGCCAGCAGATGGACAGGGATCGACGAGCAGTACTTC	CASRWTGIDEQYF
.	TRBJ2-6	18	.	TRBV28	TGTGCCAGCGCCCTTACAGGCCCGCCCTACTCTGGGGCCAACGTCCTGACTTTC	CASALTGPPYSGANVLTF
few	TRBJ1-2	9	.	TRBV29-1	TGCAGCCCCAGGGAAGGCTACACCTTC	CSPREGYTF
.	TRBJ1-5	18	.	TRBV7-3	TGTGCCAGCGAAGGGGCCGGACATCCGCAGTATAGCAATCAGCCCCAGCATTTT	CASEGAGHPQYSNQPQHF
.	TRBJ2-7	12	.	TRBV28	TGTGCCAGCAGCCAGACAGCGGACGAGCAGTACTTC	CASSQTADEQYF
few	TRBJ2-5	14	.	TRBV7-7	TGTGCTAGCAGCTTAGCCTTGCCGGGGGAGACCCAGTACTTC	CASSLALPGETQYF
.	TRBJ2-3	14	.	TRBV24-1	TGTGCCACCAGTGATTTGCACAGGGCAGATACGCAGTATTTT	CATSDLHRADTQYF
few	TRBJ1-1	12	.	TRBV5-1	TGCGCCAGCAGCAGGGCTGGGGCTGAAGCTTTCTTT	CASSRAGAEAFF
.	TRBJ2-1	10	.	TRBV12-3/TRBV12-4	TGTGCCTGGGCCTACAATGAGCAGTTCTTC	CAWAYNEQFF
.	TRBJ2-2	13	.	TRBV29-1	TGCAGCGTTCTCGGACCAGGCACCGGGGAGCTGTTTTTT	CSVLGPGTGELFF
.	TRBJ2-4	16	.	TRBV4-3	TGCGCCAGCAGCCAAGATGGGGAGGTCGGGGAGGACATTCAGTACTTC	CASSQDGEVGEDIQYF
few	TRBJ2-7	12	.	TRBV28	TGTGCCAGCAGATGGGGTAGTCTGCAGCAGTACTTC	CASRWGSLQQYF
few	TRBJ2-7	16	.	TRBV12-3/TRBV12-4	TGTGCCAGCACTTCAAGCGATTTTTCTAGCTCCTACGAGCAGTACTTC	CASTSSDFSSSYEQYF
.	TRBJ2-7	13	.	TRBV5-1	TGCGCCAGCAGTTTCATGGCAGGGTCCGAGCAGTACTTC	CASSFMAGSEQYF
.	TRBJ2-7	14	.	TRBV7-9	TGTGCCAGCAGCTCCCCGACAGGGAGGTCCGAGCAGTACTTC	CASSSPTGRSEQYF
.	TRBJ2-1	13	.	TRBV12-3/TRBV12-4	TGTGCCAGCTCACCTCTCGTGAGCAATGAGCAGTTCTTC	CASSPLVSNEQFF